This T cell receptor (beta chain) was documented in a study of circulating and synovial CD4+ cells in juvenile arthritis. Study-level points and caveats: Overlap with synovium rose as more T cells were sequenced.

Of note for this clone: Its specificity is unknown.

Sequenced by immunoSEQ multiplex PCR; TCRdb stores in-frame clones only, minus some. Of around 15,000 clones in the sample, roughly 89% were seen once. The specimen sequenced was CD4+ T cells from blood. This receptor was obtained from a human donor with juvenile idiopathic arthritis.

CDR3: CASREYQGLIYGYTF. CDR3 in DNA: TGTGCCAGCCGAGAATACCAGGGCCTCATCTATGGCTACACCTTC. This sequence joins TRBV6-1 and TRBJ1-2; weak D call: TRBD1 (5 bases). V was clipped by 8 bases and J by 4 bases, with 20 bases between them. CDR3 size: 15 residues. The germline V gene encodes CDR1 MNHNS and CDR2 SASEGT.